The 32 T cell receptor beta chains below come from one sample, sequenced in a study of blood T cell repertoires in COVID-19. TCRdb's table, derived via immunoSEQ multiplex PCR, lists solely in-frame clones and lacks some. The sample carries roughly 670,000 clones, about 87% recorded once. Sequencing was performed on peripheral blood. Receptors were obtained from a woman aged 18 to 35 with acute or convalescent COVID-19.

This chain's CDR3 is CASSALAGGRDTQYF. In DNA, the CDR3 is TGTGCCAGTAGCGCACTAGCGGGGGGGCGGGATACGCAGTATTTT. This rearrangement joins TRBV19 to TRBJ2-3, with 13 bases lining up with TRBD2. J lost 6 bases, V lost 6 bases, and 6 bases had no gene match. The CDR3 is 15 amino acids. Germline V CDR1 and CDR2: LNHDA, SQIVND (reference sequence).

This clone has ten or more counts. The CDR3 here is CASSDSGRGTSGANVLTF. DNA of the CDR3: TGTGCCAGCAGTGACTCGGGCAGGGGTACCTCTGGGGCCAACGTCCTGACTTTC. The J gene is TRBJ2-6, the V gene TRBV6-4; TRBD1 is a possible D gene (6 bases). The V gene lost 0 bases and the J gene lost 0 bases, with 12 bases spanning the gap. CDR1 MRHNA and CDR2 SNTAGT come from the germline V gene. CDR3 length: 18 amino acids.

The rearrangement joins TRBV12-2 to TRBJ2-2; the DNA was not used to check the table's D call, TRBD2. TRBV12-2 is noted as a pseudogene. The CDR3 runs to 18 residues. The CDR3 reads CASRSSMARGKNTGELFF. CDR3 DNA sequence: TGTGCAAGTCGCTCCTCAATGGCCCGGGGGAAGAACACCGGGGAGCTGTTTTTT.

This chain links TRBV9 with TRBJ1-1; D unclear. This CDR3 spans 15 amino acids. Germline values: CDR1 SGDLS, CDR2 YYNGEE. The V gene lost 3 bases and the J gene lost 3 bases, with 15 bases spanning the gap. The CDR3 bases are TGTGCCAGCAGCGAAACGGGAGGTAAGCACACTGAAGCTTTCTTT. Translation gives CASSETGGKHTEAFF.

The rearrangement links TRBV21-1 to TRBJ2-4; TRBD1, the D gene given by the table, was not confirmed from the DNA. TRBV21-1 is reported as a pseudogene. The CDR3 has 16 residues. The CDR3 spells CASSNPGQGVGNIQYF. The CDR3 nucleotides are TGTGCCAGCAGCAACCCCGGACAGGGAGTAGGAAACATTCAGTACTTC.

The V and J genes are TRBV9 and TRBJ1-1, with 8 bases fitting TRBD1. From germline, CDR1 is SGDLS and CDR2 YYNGEE. J was trimmed by 4 bases and V by 3 bases; bases with no gene match: 5. CDR3 length: 14 amino acids. The CDR3 loop reads CASSAGGGSTEAFF. The CDR3 DNA reads as TGTGCCAGCAGCGCAGGGGGCGGTAGCACTGAAGCTTTCTTT.

The V call is TRBV15, the J call TRBJ1-6, with D possibly TRBD1 on 6 matching bases. This CDR3 contains 16 residues. From germline, CDR1 is LNHNV and CDR2 YYDKDF (reference sequence). Deletions cut 1 base from V and 9 bases from J, with 16 bases between. The CDR3 DNA reads TGTGCCACCAGCAGAGCCCGCACAGGGCCGAGTTCACCCCTCCACTTT. Protein: CATSRARTGPSSPLHF.

CDR3 nucleotide sequence: TGTGCTAGTGGTTTCCTCGACAGGGGGGTAAATCAGCCCCAGCATTTT. As protein: CASGFLDRGVNQPQHF. The genes are TRBV12-5 and TRBJ1-5; 9 positions match TRBD1. V gave up 3 bases and J gave up 4 bases; unmatched junction bases: 7. CDR1 and CDR2 from the germline V gene are LGHNT and FRNRAP. The CDR3 runs to 16 residues. The full variable domain, with the rest looked up from reference TRBV12-5 and TRBJ1-5, is DARVTQTPRHKVTEMGQEVTMRCQPILGHNTVFWYRQTMMQGLELLAYFRNRAPLDDSGMPKDRFSAEMPDATLATLKIQPSEPRDSAVYFCASGFLDRGVNQPQHFGDGTRLSIL.

The genes are TRBV18 and TRBJ2-1; 9 bases are shared with TRBD2. Germline V gene data show CDR1 as KGHSH and CDR2 as LQKENI. The CDR3 covers 15 residues. The J segment lost 5 bases and the V segment lost 0 bases, leaving 2 bases of the junction unmatched. CDR3 sequence: CASSPPLAGDNEQFF. The CDR3 bases are TGTGCCAGCTCACCACCGTTAGCGGGGGACAATGAGCAGTTCTTC.

The chain joins TRBV19 to TRBJ1-5; D is ambiguous. The CDR3 runs to 14 residues. Germline assignment: CDR1 LNHDA and CDR2 SQIVND (reference sequence). The V end lost 3 bases, the J end lost 0 bases, and 6 bases lay between the germline ends. This CDR3 reads CASSIGLSNQPQHF. The CDR3 DNA reads as TGTGCCAGTAGTATTGGCCTTAGCAATCAGCCCCAGCATTTT.

The chain's CDR3 is CATSPQALDSNQPQHF. The DNA of the CDR3 is TGTGCCACCAGCCCCCAAGCGTTAGATAGCAATCAGCCCCAGCATTTT. The chain couples TRBV15 to TRBJ1-5; no firm D call. V lost 5 bases and J lost 0, with 14 bases in between. CDR1 LNHNV and CDR2 YYDKDF come from the germline V gene (reference sequence). This CDR3 is 16 amino acids long.

This chain uses TRBV7-2 with TRBJ2-7; D perhaps matches TRBD1 (6 bases). The V gene lost 1 base and the J gene lost 2 bases, with 18 bases spanning the gap. Germline CDR1 reads SGHTA; CDR2 reads FQGNSA. CDR3 length: 17 residues. The CDR3 DNA reads TGTGCCAGCAGCTTAGGAAGAAAGACAGGACCTCCCTACGAGCAGTACTTC. This encodes CASSLGRKTGPPYEQYF.

The rearrangement links TRBV6-2 or TRBV6-3 to TRBJ2-7; D unclear. The ends were cut back, 2 bases at V and 0 bases at J, with 11 bases in the middle. The CDR3 sequence is 15 residues long. CDR1 MNHEY and CDR2 SVGEGT come from the germline V gene. DNA for the CDR3: TGTGCCAGCAGTTACACGGTGAGGAGCTCCTACGAGCAGTACTTC. Protein product: CASSYTVRSSYEQYF.

In regard to this clone: Other DNA sequences in this specimen translate into the identical CDR3. The chain carries TRBV3-1 (or the pseudogene TRBV3-2) and TRBJ1-2, with D hard to call. This CDR3 is built from 13 residues. Germline V gives CDR1 LGHDT, CDR2 YNNKEL (reference sequence). Deletions cut 1 base from V and 1 base from J, with 4 bases between. CDR3 loop: CASSQGSNYGYTF. CDR3 sequence (DNA): TGTGCCAGCAGCCAAGGGAGTAACTATGGCTACACCTTC.

The chain employs TRBV5-4 and TRBJ2-2, with D possibly matching TRBD1 (5 bases). This CDR3 spans 16 amino acids. Germline-derived CDR1 and CDR2 are SGHNT and YYREEE (reference sequence). V was shortened by 0 bases and J by 4 bases, with 13 bases between the two germline ends. The CDR3 DNA sequence: TGTGCCAGCAGCTTGGGGGGCCGGGTAGGCACCGGGGAGCTGTTTTTT. Encoded protein: CASSLGGRVGTGELFF.

The chain uses TRBV21-1 and TRBJ2-2; the table's D call, TRBD2, has no DNA check behind it. TRBV21-1 is an annotated pseudogene. This CDR3 comprises 13 residues. The CDR3 DNA follows: TGTGCCACGCCGGGGGGGAACACCGGGGAGCTGTTTTTT. Amino acids: CATPGGNTGELFF.

The rearrangement joins TRBV23-1 to TRBJ1-1; 8 bases fit TRBD1. TRBV23-1 is treated as an ORF (open reading frame) with a function not yet certain. Losses at the gene ends were 6 bases for V and 7 bases for J; bases not matched to a gene: 10. The CDR3 consists of 14 residues. DNA for the CDR3: TGCGCCAGCAGCCTGACAGGGGCTTGGAATGAAGCTTTCTTT. Amino acid sequence: CASSLTGAWNEAFF.

The chain carries TRBV2 and TRBJ2-2, with D possibly matching TRBD2 (6 bases). With 7 bases removed from V and 1 base from J, the gap between germline ends came to 16 bases. The CDR3 length is 16 residues. Germline V gene sequence: CDR1 SNHLY, CDR2 FYNNEI. The chain's CDR3 is CASTFLGTQNTGELFF. For the CDR3, the DNA is TGTGCCAGCACCTTCCTCGGGACTCAGAACACCGGGGAGCTGTTTTTT.

The chain links TRBV14 to TRBJ1-2, with D possibly being TRBD1 (5 bases). This CDR3 region has 17 residues. Looked up from germline, CDR1 is SGHDN and CDR2 is FVKESK. Trimming cost V 1 base and J 6 bases, with 21 bases left between them. The CDR3 region is CASSQGGGVRVSDGYTF. CDR3 nucleotides: TGTGCCAGCAGCCAAGGTGGAGGGGTTCGAGTATCGGATGGCTACACCTTC.

The count of this clone is one. Written as DNA, the CDR3 is TGCAGCGTTGCGGCAGATACGCAGTATTTT. Translated: CSVAADTQYF. The rearrangement links TRBV29-1 to TRBJ2-3; D unresolved. The CDR3 length is 10 residues. The V end was cut by 4 bases, the J end by 4 bases, with 3 bases between. Germline V gene sequence: CDR1 SQVTM, CDR2 ANQGSEA.

The chain recombines TRBV30 with TRBJ1-1, with TRBD1 identical over 7 bases. The trim removed 3 bases at V and 5 bases at J, leaving 6 bases unmatched. CDR1 and CDR2 from the germline V gene are GTSNPN and SVGIG (reference sequence). The CDR3 has 13 residues. The CDR3 region is CAWSNRGRTEAFF. The DNA of the CDR3 is TGTGCCTGGAGCAACAGGGGTCGAACTGAAGCTTTCTTT.

This chain connects TRBV5-1 to TRBJ2-5; TRBD1 matches 10 bases. This CDR3 has 14 amino acids. Germline loops: CDR1 SGHRS, CDR2 YFSETQ. V was pared by 4 bases and J by 2 bases, with 2 bases of the junction left unmatched. CDR3 nucleotide sequence: TGCGCCAGCAGCGGGACAGGGGTTCAAGAGACCCAGTACTTC. Its translation: CASSGTGVQETQYF.

The chain employs TRBV7-9 and TRBJ1-3; perhaps TRBD1 as D (5 bases). This CDR3 comprises 16 residues. V lost 3 bases and J 0 bases, leaving 12 bases between the germline ends. Per the germline V gene, CDR1 is SEHNR and CDR2 is FQNEAQ (reference sequence). CDR3 sequence: CASSFRTPSSGNTIYF. CDR3 coding DNA: TGTGCCAGCAGCTTTAGGACACCTTCCTCTGGAAACACCATATATTTT.

The V gene is TRBV19, the J gene TRBJ1-2; D might be TRBD1 (6 bases). The V end lost 2 bases, the J end lost 2 bases, and 24 bases lay between the germline ends. Germline assignment: CDR1 LNHDA and CDR2 SQIVND (reference sequence). CDR3 size: 19 residues. CDR3 sequence: CASSIQGVGVQGTNYGYTF. The CDR3 region has the DNA TGTGCCAGTAGTATACAAGGAGTCGGTGTGCAGGGGACCAACTATGGCTACACCTTC.

The chain couples TRBV19 to TRBJ1-5, with D perhaps matching TRBD1 (6 bases). This CDR3 spans 14 amino acids. V lost 5 bases and J 3 bases, leaving 11 bases between the germline ends. CDR1 and CDR2 from the germline V gene are LNHDA and SQIVND (reference sequence). CDR3 DNA: TGTGCCAGTAGTGCGGACAGACTCAATCAGCCCCAGCATTTT. This sequence encodes CASSADRLNQPQHF.

V gene TRBV6-6 combines with J gene TRBJ2-3; 10 bases align to TRBD2. The CDR3 covers 17 residues. The germline V gene has CDR1 MNHNY and CDR2 SVGAGI (reference sequence). After removal of 5 bases from V and 3 bases from J, the junction contained 11 bases not matched to a gene. The CDR3 nucleotides are TGTGCCAGCAGTCTAGCGGGGGACCAAACCCTTACAGATACGCAGTATTTT. This sequence encodes CASSLAGDQTLTDTQYF.

The chain is built from TRBV13 and TRBJ1-1; no definite D call. CDR1 is PRHDT and CDR2 is FYEKMQ in the germline V gene (reference sequence). The CDR3 is 13 residues long. The V gene lost 6 bases and the J gene lost 1 base, with 9 bases spanning the gap. The CDR3 region has the DNA TGTGCCAGCAGTCCCCCAGGGAACACTGAAGCTTTCTTT. It encodes CASSPPGNTEAFF.

The chain uses TRBV19 and TRBJ1-5; TRBD1 matches at 8 bases. Germline values: CDR1 LNHDA, CDR2 SQIVND (reference sequence). The CDR3 is 15 amino acids. The V segment lost 3 bases and the J segment 6 bases; nucleotides outside the gene matches: 7. CDR3 in amino acids: CASSMGAGGRQPQHF. As DNA, the CDR3 is TGTGCCAGTAGTATGGGTGCAGGGGGCCGTCAGCCCCAGCATTTT.

Only one count was recorded for this clone. This rearrangement joins TRBV19 to TRBJ2-1; 7 positions match TRBD2. This CDR3 is built from 17 residues. Germline-derived CDR1 and CDR2 are LNHDA and SQIVND (reference sequence). With 4 bases clipped from V and 4 bases from J, the junction kept 13 bases outside the gene matches. The CDR3 loop reads CASSTPVGRGSYNEQFF. DNA of the CDR3: TGTGCCAGTAGTACCCCCGTGGGGCGGGGGAGTTACAATGAGCAGTTCTTC.

The chain couples TRBV6-6 to TRBJ2-5; 11 nucleotides line up with TRBD1. The germline gives CDR1 MNHNY, CDR2 SVGAGI (reference sequence). The CDR3 loop spans 14 amino acids. V gave up 9 bases and J gave up 1 base; unmatched junction bases: 4. The CDR3 sequence: CASGGTGGQETQYF. CDR3 nucleotide sequence: TGTGCCAGTGGGGGGACAGGGGGCCAAGAGACCCAGTACTTC.

This CDR3 reads CASSLYSGTGSTEAFF. The DNA of the CDR3 is TGTGCCAGCAGCTTATACTCCGGGACAGGGAGCACTGAAGCTTTCTTT. V gene TRBV7-3 combines with J gene TRBJ1-1, with 9 bases that match TRBD1. This CDR3 has 16 residues. Unmatched junction bases numbered 8, after V lost 2 bases and J lost 4 bases. Germline assignment: CDR1 SGHTA and CDR2 FQGTGA.

The V gene is TRBV30, the J gene TRBJ1-6, with 9 nucleotides matching TRBD1. Germline V gives CDR1 GTSNPN, CDR2 SVGIG (reference sequence). The trim removed 3 bases at V and 7 bases at J, leaving 4 bases unmatched. The CDR3 is 14 residues long. DNA for the CDR3: TGTGCCTGGAGCCGACAGGGGGGGAATTCACCCCTCCACTTT. Protein: CAWSRQGGNSPLHF. The entire variable domain, with the rest obtained from reference TRBV30 and TRBJ1-6, is as follows: SQTIHQWPATLVQPVGSPLSLECTVEGTSNPNLYWYRQAAGRGLQLLFYSVGIGQISSEVPQNLSASRPQDRQFILSSKKLLLSDSGFYLCAWSRQGGNSPLHFGNGTRLTVT.